This entry lists 25 T cell receptor beta chains sequenced from one sample in a study of shared clonotypes between healthy human individuals. TCRdb's table, derived via immunoSEQ multiplex PCR, lists solely in-frame clones and lacks some. This sample carries fewer than 400,000 clones, around 74% of them seen once, and the ten largest clones take 10%. Sequencing was done on a sample of memory CD4+ T cells sorted from blood. This sample's subset: CD45RA-negative fraction. The receptors were gathered from a man younger than 40 in good health.

The V and J genes are TRBV27 and TRBJ1-2; 12 bases line up with TRBD1. The CDR3 runs to 14 residues. V dropped 6 bases and J dropped 5; count of bases not matched to a gene: 4. The germline V gene has CDR1 MNHEY and CDR2 SMNVEV (reference sequence). CDR3 loop: CASRGTGGLYGYTF. The CDR3 bases are TGTGCCAGCAGGGGGACAGGGGGCCTTTATGGCTACACCTTC.

In regard to this clone: This specimen includes other DNA sequences encoding the same CDR3. The chain recombines TRBV5-1 with TRBJ2-1; D gene unclear. The CDR3 runs 13 residues. V lost 0 bases and J 5 bases, leaving 6 bases between the germline ends. The V gene's germline CDR1 is SGHRS and CDR2 YFSETQ. CDR3 in amino acids: CASSLGDNNEQFF. Here the CDR3 DNA reads TGCGCCAGCAGCTTGGGTGATAACAATGAGCAGTTCTTC.

This clone was found once. This chain joins TRBV30 and TRBJ2-3; 8 nucleotides match TRBD2. V lost 0 bases, J lost 0 bases, and 8 bases stayed unmatched. The CDR3 is made up of 17 amino acids. The germline gives CDR1 GTSNPN, CDR2 SVGIG (reference sequence). The CDR3 nucleotides are TGTGCCTGGAGTGTATTCGGGAGGGGCGCTAGCACAGATACGCAGTATTTT. Translation: CAWSVFGRGASTDTQYF. Combining the CDR3 with reference TRBV30 and TRBJ2-3 gives the whole variable domain SQTIHQWPATLVQPVGSPLSLECTVEGTSNPNLYWYRQAAGRGLQLLFYSVGIGQISSEVPQNLSASRPQDRQFILSSKKLLLSDSGFYLCAWSVFGRGASTDTQYFGPGTRLTVL.

The chain is built from TRBV30 and TRBJ2-3, with D perhaps TRBD2 (6 bases). Trimming shortened V by 2 bases and J by 10 bases, and 28 bases separated the two germline ends. The CDR3 totals 17 residues. Germline values: CDR1 GTSNPN, CDR2 SVGIG (reference sequence). The CDR3 DNA is TGTGCCTGGAGTAAGGGCCCAACGCGGGACCTAGGGAAGGCGCAGTATTTT. This translates into CAWSKGPTRDLGKAQYF.

This clone was seen once. CDR3 nucleotides: TGTGCCAGCAGAACCGTTGGGGGTGGGTCCTACGAGCAGTACTTC. This translates into CASRTVGGGSYEQYF. The V and J genes are TRBV6-6 and TRBJ2-7; D is perhaps TRBD1 or TRBD2 (5 bases each). The germline CDR1 and CDR2 sequences are MNHNY and SVGAGI (reference sequence). V was pared by 6 bases and J by 1 base, with 16 bases between. This CDR3 has 15 amino acids.

The chain is built from TRBV28 and TRBJ1-2; maybe TRBD1 (5 bases). The germline V and J ends were trimmed by 6 bases and 2 bases, with 10 bases remaining between them. Germline CDR1 reads MDHEN; CDR2 reads SYDVKM. The CDR3 totals 13 residues. CDR3: CASSTAGNYGYTF. CDR3 DNA sequence: TGTGCCAGCAGCACGGCAGGGAACTATGGCTACACCTTC.

This chain links TRBV9 with TRBJ2-3, with 8 bases lining up with TRBD2. Germline V gene sequence: CDR1 SGDLS, CDR2 YYNGEE. V lost 3 bases to trimming and J lost 0 bases; unmatched junction nucleotides: 3. The CDR3 covers 15 residues. The CDR3 DNA is TGTGCCAGCAGCGCCCGACTAGCGAGCACAGATACGCAGTATTTT. It codes for CASSARLASTDTQYF.

Concerning this clone: Other DNA sequences in this specimen translate into the identical CDR3. This chain connects TRBV7-9 to TRBJ1-1; no reliable D call. V was clipped by 5 bases and J by 1 base, with 11 bases between them. The CDR3 extends over 14 amino acids. Germline V gene data show CDR1 as SEHNR and CDR2 as FQNEAQ (reference sequence). The CDR3 bases are TGTGCCAGCAGCCCGATCTTACCGAACACTGAAGCTTTCTTT. Amino acids: CASSPILPNTEAFF.

The chain has TRBV4-2 and TRBJ2-2, with TRBD1 as a possible D gene (7 bases). Germline CDR1 is LGHNA and CDR2 is YNFKEQ. This CDR3 is 14 amino acids long. V was pared by 1 base and J by 7 bases, with 10 bases between. The CDR3: CASSQAGGIGELFF. CDR3 in DNA: TGTGCCAGCAGCCAAGCAGGGGGGATCGGGGAGCTGTTTTTT.

The chain couples TRBV9 to TRBJ1-4; D ambiguous. The V end lost 4 bases, the J end lost 0 bases, and 7 bases lay between the germline ends. Germline CDR1 SGDLS, CDR2 YYNGEE. This CDR3 contains 14 residues. The CDR3 region has the DNA TGTGCCAGCAGCCCGCGCCCAACTAATGAAAAACTGTTTTTT. Amino acid sequence: CASSPRPTNEKLFF.

This clone showed up many times. J is TRBJ2-1 and V is TRBV6-6; TRBD1 is a possible D gene (5 bases). Germline loops: CDR1 MNHNY, CDR2 SVGAGI (reference sequence). Trimming cost V 8 bases and J 8 bases, with 10 bases left between them. The CDR3 consists of 11 residues. The CDR3 nucleotides are TGTGCCAGCGGAACAGGCTATGAGCAGTTCTTC. Amino acids: CASGTGYEQFF.

This chain links TRBV25-1 with TRBJ2-7; perhaps TRBD2 as D (5 bases). V shed 7 bases and J shed 4 bases, with 17 bases lying between them. Germline V gene data show CDR1 as MGHDK and CDR2 as SYGVNS. This CDR3 spans 14 amino acids. The CDR3 is CASKSSGLVYEQYF. The CDR3 coding sequence is TGTGCCAGCAAATCTTCCGGACTTGTTTACGAGCAGTACTTC.

This clone has just a few counts. This rearrangement joins TRBV6-5 to TRBJ2-1, with unresolved D. Trimming stripped 6 bases from V and 6 bases from J, with 9 bases between. The CDR3 loop spans 12 amino acids. In germline, CDR1 is MNHEY, CDR2 SVGAGI. The CDR3 DNA reads TGTGCCAGCAGCCGCCCCCCCAATGAGCAGTTCTTC. Its protein product is CASSRPPNEQFF.

This clone was detected many times. The rearrangement joins TRBV2 to TRBJ1-5; maybe TRBD1 (5 bases). Germline values: CDR1 SNHLY, CDR2 FYNNEI. The CDR3 length is 16 residues. Trimming took off 2 bases at V and 4 bases at J, with 15 bases between the two ends. The CDR3 is CASSEQGIDVNQPQHF. The CDR3 DNA sequence: TGTGCCAGCAGTGAACAGGGCATAGACGTGAATCAGCCCCAGCATTTT.

This clone was seen only once. V is TRBV15 and J is TRBJ2-5; D might be TRBD1 or TRBD2, each matching 5 bases. CDR1 LNHNV and CDR2 YYDKDF come from the germline V gene (reference sequence). Trimming pared 3 bases from V and 0 bases from J, leaving 11 bases between. The CDR3 loop spans 15 amino acids. CDR3 amino acids: CATSSVGEYQETQYF. DNA for the CDR3: TGTGCCACCAGCAGCGTGGGGGAGTACCAAGAGACCCAGTACTTC.

In DNA form, the CDR3 reads TGTGCCAGTAGTATTTCCGGGACTAGCGGGAGAGTTACAGGCTCCTACAATGAGCAGTTCTTC. Protein sequence: CASSISGTSGRVTGSYNEQFF. The gene calls are TRBV19 and TRBJ2-1; 14 bases line up with TRBD2. This CDR3 is 21 amino acids long. The J segment lost 0 bases and the V segment lost 3 bases, leaving 13 bases of the junction unmatched. The germline V gene encodes CDR1 LNHDA and CDR2 SQIVND (reference sequence).

J is TRBJ2-3 and V is TRBV5-4; TRBD2 matches at 10 bases. The germline V gene encodes CDR1 SGHNT and CDR2 YYREEE (reference sequence). V shed 7 bases and J 3 bases; nucleotides not matched to a gene: 8. CDR3 size: 15 residues. This CDR3 reads CASQWGSGRTDTQYF. CDR3 sequence (DNA): TGTGCCAGCCAATGGGGTAGCGGGAGGACAGATACGCAGTATTTT.

The J gene is TRBJ1-1, the V gene TRBV6-1; unclear D gene. CDR3 length: 14 amino acids. Per germline, CDR1 MNHNS and CDR2 SASEGT. The V and J ends lost 3 bases and 4 bases respectively, with 12 bases between them. The DNA of the CDR3 is TGTGCCAGCAGTGAGATCGGGTCGCGCACTGAAGCTTTCTTT. Translation: CASSEIGSRTEAFF.

Remarks on this clone: The same CDR3 can be traced to other DNA sequences in this sample. The rearrangement links TRBV6-1 to TRBJ1-4; D possibly corresponds to TRBD1 (6 bases). V was cut by 5 bases and J by 2 bases, with 6 bases left in between. The CDR3 totals 13 residues. The germline CDR1 and CDR2 sequences are MNHNS and SASEGT. In nucleotides, the CDR3 is TGTGCCAGCAGTAGGGGGACTAATGAAAAACTGTTTTTT. Residues: CASSRGTNEKLFF.

The chain employs TRBV28 and TRBJ1-5; weak D call: TRBD1 (6 bases). CDR1 is MDHEN, CDR2 SYDVKM, per germline. Trimming removed 7 bases from V and 6 bases from J, with 13 bases in between. There are 13 residues in the CDR3. The CDR3 sequence is CASKEGGIQPQHF. CDR3 in DNA: TGTGCCAGCAAGGAGGGGGGGATTCAGCCCCAGCATTTT.

This clone was counted between two and nine times. V gene TRBV5-1 combines with J gene TRBJ2-2; 7 nucleotides match TRBD2. V gave up 4 bases and J gave up 0 bases; unmatched junction bases: 6. The CDR3 spans 16 residues. CDR1 and CDR2 from the germline V gene are SGHRS and YFSETQ. The CDR3 sequence: CASSAVGLANTGELFF. In DNA, the CDR3 is TGCGCCAGCAGCGCGGTAGGACTAGCGAACACCGGGGAGCTGTTTTTT.

The chain uses TRBV7-8 and TRBJ2-2, with D perhaps being TRBD1 or TRBD2 (7 bases each). Germline lookup yields CDR1 SGHVS and CDR2 FQNEAQ. The V and J ends lost 5 bases and 7 bases respectively, with 14 bases between them. The CDR3 extends over 14 amino acids. In DNA form, the CDR3 reads TGTGCCAGCAGCCCGACAGGGAGGGACGGGGAGCTGTTTTTT. Translating it yields CASSPTGRDGELFF. The full variable domain, its missing parts supplied by reference TRBV7-8 and TRBJ2-2, is GAGVSQSPRYKVAKRGQDVALRCDPISGHVSLFWYQQALGQGPEFLTYFQNEAQLDKSGLPSDRFFAERPEGSVSTLKIQRTQQEDSAVYLCASSPTGRDGELFFGEGSRLTVL.

The rearrangement uses TRBV7-2 and TRBJ2-3, with 14 bases matching TRBD2. The V segment lost 4 bases and the J segment 6 bases; nucleotides outside the gene matches: 12. Germline values: CDR1 SGHTA, CDR2 FQGNSA. This CDR3 is 18 amino acids long. The CDR3 region is CASSSITGTSGRLDTQYF. DNA for the CDR3: TGTGCCAGCAGCTCGATCACCGGGACTAGCGGGAGATTGGATACGCAGTATTTT.

The chain has TRBV6-5 and TRBJ2-3; D unresolved. The germline CDR1 and CDR2 sequences are MNHEY and SVGAGI. Trimming took 2 bases from V and 1 from J, leaving 13 bases between them. This CDR3 spans 16 amino acids. In DNA form, the CDR3 reads TGTGCCAGCAGTTACGTGGCTAATCGAGGCACAGATACGCAGTATTTT. This sequence encodes CASSYVANRGTDTQYF.

Points on this clone: Other DNA variants within this sample encode the same CDR3. This chain connects TRBV5-1 to TRBJ1-5; possibly TRBD1 for D (6 bases). Germline loops: CDR1 SGHRS, CDR2 YFSETQ. The germline V and J ends were trimmed by 0 bases and 4 bases, with 8 bases remaining between them. The CDR3 sequence is 14 residues long. In DNA form, the CDR3 reads TGCGCCAGCAGCTTGGAACAGGGTAATCAGCCCCAGCATTTT. Its translation: CASSLEQGNQPQHF. Supplemented by reference TRBV5-1 and TRBJ1-5, the full variable domain reads KAGVTQTPRYLIKTRGQQVTLSCSPISGHRSVSWYQQTPGQGLQFLFEYFSETQRNKGNFPGRFSGRQFSNSRSEMNVSTLELGDSALYLCASSLEQGNQPQHFGDGTRLSIL.